One and the same sample provided the 13 T cell receptor beta chains below, sequenced in a study of blood T cell repertoires in COVID-19. Using immunoSEQ multiplex PCR, the repertoire was profiled, and TCRdb retains in-frame clones only, with some absent. The sample consists of fewer than 150,000 clones, 84% of them appearing once. The sample consisted of PBMCs or T cells enriched from blood (not recorded which). These receptors were collected from a man over 45 in a cohort exposed to, infected with or recovered from COVID-19 (not recorded which).

This chain links TRBV5-1 with TRBJ1-1; TRBD1 agrees at 7 bases. The CDR3 spans 15 residues. V gave up 2 bases and J gave up 1 base; unmatched junction bases: 5. CDR1 and CDR2 (germline): SGHRS, YFSETQ. The CDR3 is CASSLGGGANTEAFF. CDR3 in DNA: TGCGCCAGCAGCTTAGGAGGGGGCGCGAACACTGAAGCTTTCTTT. Based on the CDR3 plus reference TRBV5-1 and TRBJ1-1, the full variable domain is KAGVTQTPRYLIKTRGQQVTLSCSPISGHRSVSWYQQTPGQGLQFLFEYFSETQRNKGNFPGRFSGRQFSNSRSEMNVSTLELGDSALYLCASSLGGGANTEAFFGQGTRLTVV.

The chain has TRBV24-1 and TRBJ2-3; no definite D call. The CDR3 consists of 14 residues. The germline V gene has CDR1 KGHDR and CDR2 SFDVKD. V was trimmed by 3 bases and J by 14 bases, leaving 20 bases between them. CDR3 loop: CATSDGPRSTTPYF. The CDR3 DNA reads TGTGCCACCAGTGATGGTCCTAGGTCAACAACCCCGTATTTT.

The chain carries TRBV5-4 and TRBJ2-2; 12 bases are a match to TRBD2. V trimming: 5 bases; J trimming: 6 bases; junction bases outside the gene matches: 5. From germline, CDR1 is SGHNT and CDR2 YYREEE (reference sequence). CDR3 length: 15 residues. The CDR3 loop reads CASRLAGGTAGELFF. The CDR3 DNA sequence: TGTGCCAGCAGACTAGCGGGGGGTACGGCCGGGGAGCTGTTTTTT. The variable domain in full, with the rest retrieved from reference TRBV5-4 and TRBJ2-2, is ETGVTQSPTHLIKTRGQQVTLRCSSQSGHNTVSWYQQALGQGPQFIFQYYREEENGRGNFPPRFSGLQFPNYSSELNVNALELDDSALYLCASRLAGGTAGELFFGEGSRLTVL.

The J gene is TRBJ1-2, the V gene TRBV18, with D maybe TRBD1 (5 bases). V was pared by 2 bases and J by 1 base, with 11 bases between. CDR3 length: 15 amino acids. CDR1 and CDR2 from the germline V gene are KGHSH and LQKENI. The CDR3 coding sequence is TGTGCCAGCTCACCAGGGGCTGCCCGTAACTATGGCTACACCTTC. Residues: CASSPGAARNYGYTF.

The gene calls are TRBV3-1 (or the pseudogene TRBV3-2) and TRBJ2-1; 10 nucleotides line up with TRBD2. The CDR3 extends over 16 amino acids. Germline CDR1 is LGHDT and CDR2 is YNNKEL (reference sequence). V was clipped by 0 bases and J by 7 bases; unmatched bases: 6. The CDR3 is CASSQEWSSGRNEQFF. DNA for the CDR3: TGTGCCAGCAGCCAAGAGTGGTCTAGCGGGAGAAATGAGCAGTTCTTC.

This clone was observed once. Sequence at one end of the junction differs from germline and may be a read error. The rearrangement uses TRBV3-1 (or the pseudogene TRBV3-2) and TRBJ1-6, with 9 bases identical to TRBD1. CDR3 size: 14 residues. Germline CDR1 LGHDT, CDR2 YNNKEL (reference sequence). This CDR3 is CASGQDRGNSPLHF. CDR3 DNA: TGTGCCAGCGGCCAGGACAGGGGCAATTCACCCCTCCACTTT.

The chain recombines TRBV24-1 with TRBJ2-5; no firm D call. CDR3 length: 15 residues. Trimming removed 0 bases at V and 3 bases at J, with 10 bases between. Germline assignment: CDR1 KGHDR and CDR2 SFDVKD. CDR3 sequence: CATSDLSLNEETQYF. The CDR3 DNA is TGTGCCACCAGTGATTTGAGTCTAAACGAAGAGACCCAGTACTTC.

A single count supports this clone. The CDR3 nucleotides are TGTGCCAGCAGCTTAGGGCTGAACACCGGGGAGCTGTTTTTT. Its protein is CASSLGLNTGELFF. This sequence joins TRBV7-2 and TRBJ2-2; D is undetermined. The CDR3 sequence is 14 residues long. Germline V lookup: CDR1 SGHTA, CDR2 FQGNSA. Trimming pared 1 base from V and 1 base from J, leaving 4 bases between.

V is TRBV27 and J is TRBJ2-5; D possibly corresponds to TRBD1 (5 bases). The CDR3 spans 14 residues. V gave up 8 bases and J gave up 1 base, with 14 bases separating them. Germline lookup yields CDR1 MNHEY and CDR2 SMNVEV (reference sequence). The CDR3 nucleotides are TGTGCCAGCTCAGAAGGGGCTTTCCAAGAGACCCAGTACTTC. Its protein is CASSEGAFQETQYF.

Here the CDR3 DNA reads TGTGCCAGTCAAACGACAGGGATGAATTCACCCCTCCACTTT. Its protein product is CASQTTGMNSPLHF. The V and J genes are TRBV19 and TRBJ1-6, with 7 bases matching TRBD1. The CDR3 runs 14 residues. Germline V CDR1 and CDR2: LNHDA, SQIVND (reference sequence). Trimming at V came to 8 bases and at J to 7 bases, leaving 8 bases not matched to a gene.

This chain's CDR3 is CASSLGGASGGPHGELFF. The CDR3, as DNA: TGTGCCAGCAGCTTAGGCGGGGCTAGCGGGGGGCCGCACGGGGAGCTGTTTTTT. V usage is TRBV7-6 and J usage is TRBJ2-2, with TRBD2 matching 11 bases. The J segment lost 7 bases and the V segment lost 1 base, leaving 11 bases of the junction unmatched. The CDR3 spans 18 residues. Germline V gene lookup returns CDR1 SGHVS and CDR2 FNYEAQ.

This clone was detected many times. The chain carries TRBV30 and TRBJ2-7; no firm D call. This CDR3 comprises 12 residues. The V and J ends lost 4 bases and 3 bases respectively, with 10 bases between them. CDR1 and CDR2 from the germline V gene are GTSNPN and SVGIG (reference sequence). The CDR3 coding sequence is TGTGCCTGGACGGCCTCGGGCTACGAGCAGTACTTC. This sequence encodes CAWTASGYEQYF.

V is TRBV29-1 and J is TRBJ1-1; no definite D call. CDR3 size: 12 residues. Germline-derived CDR1 and CDR2 are SQVTM and ANQGSEA. V was shortened by 3 bases and J by 1 base, with 6 bases between the two germline ends. The CDR3, as DNA: TGCAGCGTTGACCACAGGAACACTGAAGCTTTCTTT. Translation gives CSVDHRNTEAFF.